Listed below are T cell receptor beta chains from one sample, sequenced in a study of CD8 T cells in Susac syndrome. TCRdb independently ran MiXCR on the immunoSEQ multiplex PCR reads; one entry per CDR3 protein. The sample includes about 180,000 distinct CDR3 sequences, around 94% of them seen just once. The sequenced sample consisted of CD4+ T cells from PBMCs. Receptor source: a human donor with Susac syndrome. The CDR3 runs from the conserved cysteine through the conserved F or W. D genes are given only for firm matches. Rows give clone size only sometimes, using once, few, many, or a class for an expanded clone.

abundance: NA
d_gene: TRBD1
j_gene: TRBJ2-4
v_gene: TRBV5-1
CDR3nt: TGCGCCAGCAGCTTTCGGGACAGGGGATTGAACATTCAGTACTTC
CDR3aa: CASSFRDRGLNIQYF

abundance: NA
d_gene: TRBD1
j_gene: TRBJ1-4
v_gene: TRBV12-3/TRBV12-4
CDR3nt: TGTGCCAGCAGTTCTACAGGGGAAGCTAATGAAAAACTGTTTTTT
CDR3aa: CASSSTGEANEKLFF

abundance: NA
d_gene: NA
j_gene: TRBJ2-7
v_gene: TRBV15
CDR3nt: TGTGCCACCAGCAGAAAGGACAGCGCATCGTACGAGCAGTACTTC
CDR3aa: CATSRKDSASYEQYF

abundance: NA
d_gene: NA
j_gene: TRBJ2-2
v_gene: TRBV18
CDR3nt: TGTGCCAGCTCACCACTTAGGGAGAACACCGGGGAGCTGTTTTTT
CDR3aa: CASSPLRENTGELFF

abundance: NA
d_gene: TRBD1
j_gene: TRBJ2-7
v_gene: TRBV15
CDR3nt: TGTGCCACCACCCGGGACAGGGGGGACTCCTACGAGCAGTACTTC
CDR3aa: CATTRDRGDSYEQYF

abundance: NA
d_gene: NA
j_gene: TRBJ1-4
v_gene: TRBV20-1
CDR3nt: TGCAGTGCTAGTCAGGGCGGGAGGGGCCTAACTGAAAAACTGTTTTTT
CDR3aa: CSASQGGRGLTEKLFF

abundance: NA
d_gene: TRBD1
j_gene: TRBJ2-5
v_gene: TRBV28
CDR3nt: TGTGCCAGCAGTTTATCGACAGGGGGCTACCAAGAGACCCAGTACTTC
CDR3aa: CASSLSTGGYQETQYF

abundance: once
d_gene: NA
j_gene: TRBJ2-5
v_gene: TRBV3-1
CDR3nt: TGTGCCAGCAGCCAAGATTGGGGTACCCAGTACTTC
CDR3aa: CASSQDWGTQYF

abundance: NA
d_gene: NA
j_gene: TRBJ2-5
v_gene: TRBV20-1
CDR3nt: TGCAGTGCTAGCTACGGTCTAAGGGAAGAGACCCAGTACTTC
CDR3aa: CSASYGLREETQYF

abundance: NA
d_gene: TRBD2
j_gene: TRBJ2-1
v_gene: TRBV5-1
CDR3nt: TGCGCCAGCAGCGAGATATCGGGGGGTGAGCAGTTCTTC
CDR3aa: CASSEISGGEQFF

abundance: NA
d_gene: NA
j_gene: TRBJ1-1
v_gene: TRBV6-5
CDR3nt: TGTGCCAGCAGCCCCAGGGTGAACACTGAAGCTTTCTTT
CDR3aa: CASSPRVNTEAFF

abundance: NA
d_gene: NA
j_gene: TRBJ2-5
v_gene: TRBV25-1
CDR3nt: TGTGCCAGCAAATTTTCCGGACAGGAGACCCAGTACTTC
CDR3aa: CASKFSGQETQYF

abundance: NA
d_gene: NA
j_gene: TRBJ1-4
v_gene: TRBV30
CDR3nt: TGTGCCTGGCGTACAGGGTTTAGTGAAAAACTGTTTTTT
CDR3aa: CAWRTGFSEKLFF

abundance: NA
d_gene: NA
j_gene: TRBJ2-7
v_gene: TRBV23-1
CDR3nt: TGCGCCAGCAGTCAATCGGGCGAGGGATCGGCCCTGGAGCAGTACTTC
CDR3aa: CASSQSGEGSALEQYF

abundance: NA
d_gene: TRBD2
j_gene: TRBJ2-5
v_gene: TRBV24-1
CDR3nt: TGTGCCACCAGTGGGGGACTAGCGGGCACCGAAGAGACCCAGTACTTC
CDR3aa: CATSGGLAGTEETQYF

abundance: NA
d_gene: NA
j_gene: TRBJ1-5
v_gene: TRBV6-5
CDR3nt: TGTGCCAGCAGAAAATTCGTGGATAGCAATCAGCCCCAGCATTTT
CDR3aa: CASRKFVDSNQPQHF

abundance: once
d_gene: NA
j_gene: TRBJ2-5
v_gene: TRBV20-1
CDR3nt: TGCAGTCTACCTCGGGGAGCCCCCGGGGTAGGGGGGGAGACCCAGTACTTC
CDR3aa: CSLPRGAPGVGGETQYF

abundance: few
d_gene: NA
j_gene: TRBJ1-1
v_gene: TRBV7-9
CDR3nt: TGTGCCAGCAGCTTAGAAGGGATCACTGAAGCTTTCTTT
CDR3aa: CASSLEGITEAFF

abundance: NA
d_gene: NA
j_gene: TRBJ2-2
v_gene: TRBV18
CDR3nt: TGTGCCAGCTCACCACCGAGAGGGCCCGGGGAGCTGTTTTTT
CDR3aa: CASSPPRGPGELFF

abundance: NA
d_gene: NA
j_gene: TRBJ2-7
v_gene: TRBV7-9
CDR3nt: TGTGCCAGCAGCACCCCCCAGGGTAGAACCTACGAGCAGTACTTC
CDR3aa: CASSTPQGRTYEQYF

abundance: NA
d_gene: TRBD1
j_gene: TRBJ2-7
v_gene: TRBV7-9
CDR3nt: TGTGCCAGCAGCTTAGGTCGACAGGGGAACGAGCAGTACTTC
CDR3aa: CASSLGRQGNEQYF

abundance: NA
d_gene: NA
j_gene: TRBJ1-1
v_gene: TRBV25-1
CDR3nt: TGTGCCAGCAGTGAACCGGGAGGGCCAACTCCCACTGAAGCTTTCTTT
CDR3aa: CASSEPGGPTPTEAFF

abundance: NA
d_gene: TRBD2
j_gene: TRBJ2-1
v_gene: TRBV11-2
CDR3nt: TGTGCCAGCAGCTTAGGTATACCGGGACTAGAGGGGAATGAGCAGTTCTTC
CDR3aa: CASSLGIPGLEGNEQFF

abundance: NA
d_gene: TRBD2
j_gene: TRBJ2-1
v_gene: TRBV29-1
CDR3nt: TGCAGCGTTGTGGCTAGCGGGAGCTACAATGAGCAGTTCTTC
CDR3aa: CSVVASGSYNEQFF

abundance: NA
d_gene: NA
j_gene: TRBJ2-5
v_gene: TRBV5-4
CDR3nt: TGTGCCAGCAGCAGGCCGGGGGCCACGGAGACCCAGTACTTC
CDR3aa: CASSRPGATETQYF

abundance: NA
d_gene: TRBD2
j_gene: TRBJ2-2
v_gene: TRBV7-9
CDR3nt: TGTGCCAGCAGACCGGGACTAGGGGGATCCGGGGAGCTGTTTTTT
CDR3aa: CASRPGLGGSGELFF

abundance: NA
d_gene: TRBD1
j_gene: TRBJ1-2
v_gene: TRBV5-4
CDR3nt: TGTGCCAGCAGCATCCGGGACAGTAAGGGCTACACCTTC
CDR3aa: CASSIRDSKGYTF

abundance: NA
d_gene: NA
j_gene: TRBJ1-5
v_gene: TRBV30
CDR3nt: TGTGCCTGGAGTTCCGGTGAGGGCGCATTTCAGCCCCAGCATTTT
CDR3aa: CAWSSGEGAFQPQHF

abundance: few
d_gene: NA
j_gene: TRBJ2-5
v_gene: TRBV7-7
CDR3nt: TGTGCTAGCAGCTTAGGCAGCCGAGAGACCCAGTACTTC
CDR3aa: CASSLGSRETQYF

abundance: NA
d_gene: TRBD1
j_gene: TRBJ1-2
v_gene: TRBV12-3/TRBV12-4
CDR3nt: TGTGCCAGCAGTTTAAGTCAGGGGGCTGACTATGGCTACACCTTC
CDR3aa: CASSLSQGADYGYTF

abundance: NA
d_gene: TRBD1
j_gene: TRBJ2-2
v_gene: TRBV3-1
CDR3nt: TGTGCCAGCAGCCGGGACAGAGGACTCACCGGGGAGCTGTTTTTT
CDR3aa: CASSRDRGLTGELFF

abundance: few
d_gene: NA
j_gene: TRBJ1-2
v_gene: TRBV9
CDR3nt: TGTGCCAGCAGCGTTCAGGGTAACGATGGCTACACCTTC
CDR3aa: CASSVQGNDGYTF

abundance: NA
d_gene: NA
j_gene: TRBJ2-7
v_gene: TRBV10-3
CDR3nt: TGTGCCATCAGTGAGTCGAGGGAGCAGTACTTC
CDR3aa: CAISESREQYF

abundance: NA
d_gene: NA
j_gene: TRBJ2-5
v_gene: TRBV28
CDR3nt: TGTGCCAGCAGTTTAAAGTTCGGGGGAGGGACCCAGTACTTC
CDR3aa: CASSLKFGGGTQYF

abundance: NA
d_gene: TRBD2
j_gene: TRBJ2-1
v_gene: TRBV29-1
CDR3nt: TGCAGCGGAAGTCCTAGCGGGAGATTGATTGAGCAGTTCTTC
CDR3aa: CSGSPSGRLIEQFF

abundance: NA
d_gene: TRBD2
j_gene: TRBJ2-7
v_gene: TRBV6-6
CDR3nt: TGTGCCAGCAGCTGGACTAGCGTCTCCTACGAGCAGTACTTC
CDR3aa: CASSWTSVSYEQYF

abundance: NA
d_gene: NA
j_gene: TRBJ2-7
v_gene: TRBV20-1
CDR3nt: TGCAGTGCTGACAGCTCCTACGAGCAGTACTTC
CDR3aa: CSADSSYEQYF

abundance: NA
d_gene: TRBD2
j_gene: TRBJ2-3
v_gene: TRBV29-1
CDR3nt: TGCAGCGTCGACCGGGGGGGCTTAGGGGATACGCAGTATTTT
CDR3aa: CSVDRGGLGDTQYF

abundance: NA
d_gene: TRBD1
j_gene: TRBJ2-1
v_gene: TRBV7-2
CDR3nt: TGTGCCAGCAGCCCACGGACAGGGTACAATGAGCAGTTCTTC
CDR3aa: CASSPRTGYNEQFF